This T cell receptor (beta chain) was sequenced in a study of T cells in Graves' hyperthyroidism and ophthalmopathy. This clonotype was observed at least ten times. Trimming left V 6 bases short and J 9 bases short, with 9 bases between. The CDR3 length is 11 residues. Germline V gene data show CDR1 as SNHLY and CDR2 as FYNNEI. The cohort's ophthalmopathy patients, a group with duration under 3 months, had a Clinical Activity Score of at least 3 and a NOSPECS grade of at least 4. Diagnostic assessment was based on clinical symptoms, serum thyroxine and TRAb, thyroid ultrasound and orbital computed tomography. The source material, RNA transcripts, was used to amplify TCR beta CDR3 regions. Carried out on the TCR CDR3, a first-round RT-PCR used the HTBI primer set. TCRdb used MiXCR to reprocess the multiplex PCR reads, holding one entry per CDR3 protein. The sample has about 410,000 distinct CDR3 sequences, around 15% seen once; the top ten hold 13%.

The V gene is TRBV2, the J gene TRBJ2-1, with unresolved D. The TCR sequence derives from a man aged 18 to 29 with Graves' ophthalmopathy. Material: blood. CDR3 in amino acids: CASSVGSEQFF. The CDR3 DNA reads TGTGCCAGCAGCGTCGGCAGTGAGCAGTTCTTC.